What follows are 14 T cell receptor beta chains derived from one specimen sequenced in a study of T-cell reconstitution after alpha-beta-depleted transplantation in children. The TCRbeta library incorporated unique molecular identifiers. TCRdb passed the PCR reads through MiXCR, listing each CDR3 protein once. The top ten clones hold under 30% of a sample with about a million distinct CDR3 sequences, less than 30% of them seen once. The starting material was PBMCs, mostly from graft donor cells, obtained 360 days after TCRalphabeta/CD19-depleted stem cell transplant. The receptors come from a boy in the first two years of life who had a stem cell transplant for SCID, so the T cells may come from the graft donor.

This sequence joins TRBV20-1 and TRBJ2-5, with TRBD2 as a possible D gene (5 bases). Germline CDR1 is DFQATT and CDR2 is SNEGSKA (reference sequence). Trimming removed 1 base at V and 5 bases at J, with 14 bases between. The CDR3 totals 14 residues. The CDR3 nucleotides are TGCAGTGCTAGAGTGTGGACCCAGCGGGAGACCCAGTACTTC. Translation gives CSARVWTQRETQYF.

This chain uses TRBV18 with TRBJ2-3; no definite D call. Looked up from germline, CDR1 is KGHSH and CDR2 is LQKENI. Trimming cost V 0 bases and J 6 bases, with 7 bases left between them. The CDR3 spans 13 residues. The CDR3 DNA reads TGTGCCAGCTCACCACCCGCGTCGGATACGCAGTATTTT. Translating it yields CASSPPASDTQYF.

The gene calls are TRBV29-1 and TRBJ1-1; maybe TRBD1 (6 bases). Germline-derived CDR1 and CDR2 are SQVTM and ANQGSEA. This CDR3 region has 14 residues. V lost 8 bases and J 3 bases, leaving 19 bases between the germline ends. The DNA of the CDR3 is TGCAGCCTGGAGGGGGGGCTTGGGGACACTGAAGCTTTCTTT. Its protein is CSLEGGLGDTEAFF.

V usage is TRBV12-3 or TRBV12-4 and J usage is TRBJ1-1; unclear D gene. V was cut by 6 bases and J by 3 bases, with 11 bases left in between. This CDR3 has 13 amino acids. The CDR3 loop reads CASRPPLDTEAFF. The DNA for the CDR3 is TGTGCCAGCAGACCCCCTCTGGACACTGAAGCTTTCTTT.

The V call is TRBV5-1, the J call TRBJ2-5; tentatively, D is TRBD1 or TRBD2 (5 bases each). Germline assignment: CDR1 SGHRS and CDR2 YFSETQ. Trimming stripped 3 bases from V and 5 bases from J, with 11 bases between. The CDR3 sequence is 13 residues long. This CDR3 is CASSWGSGETQYF. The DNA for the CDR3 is TGCGCCAGCAGCTGGGGGTCCGGGGAGACCCAGTACTTC.

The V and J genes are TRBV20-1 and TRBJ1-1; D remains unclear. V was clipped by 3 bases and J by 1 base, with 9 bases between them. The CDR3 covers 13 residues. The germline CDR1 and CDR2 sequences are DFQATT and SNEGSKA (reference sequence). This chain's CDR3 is CSARDPGNTEAFF. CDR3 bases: TGCAGTGCTAGGGACCCCGGGAACACTGAAGCTTTCTTT.

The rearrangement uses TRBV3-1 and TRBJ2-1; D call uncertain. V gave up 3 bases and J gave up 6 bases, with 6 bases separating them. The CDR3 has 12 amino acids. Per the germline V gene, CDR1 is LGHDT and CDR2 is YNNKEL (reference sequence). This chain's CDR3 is CASSQKGNEQFF. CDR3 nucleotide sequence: TGTGCCAGCAGCCAGAAGGGCAATGAGCAGTTCTTC.

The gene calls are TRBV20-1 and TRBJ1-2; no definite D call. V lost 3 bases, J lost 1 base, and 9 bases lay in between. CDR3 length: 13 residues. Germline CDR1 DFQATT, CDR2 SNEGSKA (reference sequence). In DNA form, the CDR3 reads TGCAGTGCTAGGAACGGCCTTAACTATGGCTACACCTTC. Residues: CSARNGLNYGYTF.

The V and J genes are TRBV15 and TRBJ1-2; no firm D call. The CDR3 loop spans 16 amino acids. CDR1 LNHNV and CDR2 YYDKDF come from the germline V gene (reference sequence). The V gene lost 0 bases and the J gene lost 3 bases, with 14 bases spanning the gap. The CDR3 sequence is CATSRDFPAGHYGYTF. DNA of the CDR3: TGTGCCACCAGCAGAGATTTCCCAGCAGGCCACTATGGCTACACCTTC.

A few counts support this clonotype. The CDR3 spells CASSPRRVGIGVIEQYF. The CDR3, as DNA: TGTGCCAGCTCACCACGCAGGGTGGGAATTGGGGTCATCGAGCAGTACTTC. V gene TRBV18 combines with J gene TRBJ2-7, with D possibly matching TRBD1 (5 bases). Germline lookup yields CDR1 KGHSH and CDR2 LQKENI. The V and J ends lost 1 base and 6 bases respectively, with 22 bases between them. The CDR3 sequence is 17 residues long.

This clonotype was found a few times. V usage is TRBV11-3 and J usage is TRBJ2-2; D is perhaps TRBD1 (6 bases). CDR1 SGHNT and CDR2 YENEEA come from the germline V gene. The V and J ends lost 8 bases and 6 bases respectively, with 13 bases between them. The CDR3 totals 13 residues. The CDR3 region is CASGHTGSGELFF. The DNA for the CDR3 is TGTGCCAGCGGCCATACAGGGTCCGGGGAGCTGTTTTTT.

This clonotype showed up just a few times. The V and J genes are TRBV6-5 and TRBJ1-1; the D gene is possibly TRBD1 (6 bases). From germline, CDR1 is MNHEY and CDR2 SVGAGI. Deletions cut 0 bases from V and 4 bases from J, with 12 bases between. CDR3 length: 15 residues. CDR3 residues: CASSYSNRASTEAFF. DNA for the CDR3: TGTGCCAGCAGTTACTCGAACAGGGCGTCCACTGAAGCTTTCTTT.

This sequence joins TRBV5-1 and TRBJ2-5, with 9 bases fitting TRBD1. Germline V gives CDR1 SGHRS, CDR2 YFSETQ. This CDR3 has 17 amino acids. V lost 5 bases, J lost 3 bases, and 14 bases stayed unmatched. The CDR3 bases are TGCGCCAGCAGTTTATTGGGACAGGGAATATCTAAAGAGACCCAGTACTTC. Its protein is CASSLLGQGISKETQYF.

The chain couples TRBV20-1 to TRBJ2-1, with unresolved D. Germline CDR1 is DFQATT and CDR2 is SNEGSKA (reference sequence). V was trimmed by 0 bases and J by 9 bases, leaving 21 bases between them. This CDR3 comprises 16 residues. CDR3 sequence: CSARDFRKRASIEQFF. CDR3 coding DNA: TGCAGTGCTAGAGATTTCCGAAAAAGGGCCAGTATTGAGCAGTTCTTC.